The rows below give T cell receptor beta chains drawn from one sample of a study of blood T cell repertoires in COVID-19. TCRdb's table, derived via immunoSEQ multiplex PCR, lists solely in-frame clones and lacks some. There are approximately 230,000 clones in the sample; roughly 79% occur only once, and 15% lies in the top ten. Sequenced input: PBMCs or T cells enriched from blood (not recorded which). The receptors derive from a man aged 35-49 years who had recovered from COVID-19. Both conserved end residues are part of each CDR3. D genes are given only for firm matches.

V: TRBV3-1/TRBV3-2; D: .; CDR3: CASSMMGGNEQFF
V: TRBV18; D: .; CDR3: CASSPLGQRGYEQYF
V: TRBV2; D: .; CDR3: CASSEVRPPNTQYF
V: TRBV5-1; D: .; CDR3: CASSLVQDTGELFF
V: TRBV5-1; D: TRBD1; CDR3: CATGGTGFRPQHF
V: TRBV6-5; D: .; CDR3: CASSSPERWGYTF
V: TRBV4-3; D: TRBD1; CDR3: CASSQAPGGVRGANVLTF
V: TRBV5-8; D: .; CDR3: CASSFNRGETQYF
V: TRBV2; D: .; CDR3: CASTQRGIRVQETQYF
V: TRBV19; D: TRBD2; CDR3: CASSLSGGIYNEQFF
V: TRBV7-9; D: TRBD1; CDR3: CASSLDVGTGAPSGNTIYF
V: TRBV18; D: .; CDR3: CASSLNLRDSRNTEAFF
V: TRBV12-3/TRBV12-4; D: .; CDR3: CASSPPGNTEAFF
V: TRBV10-3; D: TRBD2; CDR3: CAIRGTSGRNTDTQYF
V: TRBV28; D: TRBD1; CDR3: CASSFRQGRPLGNEKLFF
V: TRBV3-1/TRBV3-2; D: .; CDR3: CASSQYLGGEQYF
V: TRBV21-1; D: .; CDR3: CASRKVGTRTEAFF
V: TRBV6-1; D: .; CDR3: CASSAAGREVAFF
V: TRBV6-5; D: TRBD2; CDR3: CASSYSIGGSETQYF
V: TRBV28; D: .; CDR3: CASSTGLGSYEQYF
V: TRBV29-1; D: .; CDR3: CSVERTSAEAFF
V: TRBV2; D: .; CDR3: CASSGGSYNSPLHF
V: TRBV18; D: TRBD1; CDR3: CASSPPGRQGNEAFF
V: TRBV10-3; D: TRBD2; CDR3: CANRAGLAADTQYF
V: TRBV3-1/TRBV3-2; D: .; CDR3: CASSRTGNTIYF
V: TRBV12-3/TRBV12-4; D: .; CDR3: CASSADRKNTQYF
V: TRBV30; D: .; CDR3: CAWSVGSGDLWQFF
V: TRBV29-1; D: TRBD2; CDR3: CRAGTREETQYF
V: TRBV7-2; D: TRBD1; CDR3: CASSPRTGRETAFF
V: TRBV7-3; D: .; CDR3: CASSLYPGVNTEAFF
V: TRBV6-2/TRBV6-3; D: .; CDR3: CASSEAAVRNQPQHF
V: TRBV5-1; D: TRBD1; CDR3: CASSLAGTVNTEAFF
V: TRBV3-1/TRBV3-2; D: TRBD2; CDR3: CASSQPSGGGYEQYF
V: TRBV5-1; D: .; CDR3: CASRTDSTEAFF
V: TRBV7-3; D: .; CDR3: CASSLLPTDTQYF
V: TRBV11-3; D: .; CDR3: CASSSFGTGELFF
V: TRBV5-6; D: TRBD1; CDR3: CASSRTGGAYANEQFF
V: TRBV6-1; D: .; CDR3: CASSDRGQNTEAFF
V: TRBV12-3/TRBV12-4; D: .; CDR3: CASTRNPGGELFF
V: TRBV28; D: TRBD2; CDR3: CASSRSPTSGVTYEQYF
V: TRBV5-4; D: .; CDR3: CASSSDTAGDTQYF
V: TRBV5-1; D: .; CDR3: CASRDASGGETQYF
V: TRBV11-2; D: TRBD1; CDR3: CASSLVSGQANYEQYF
V: TRBV5-6; D: .; CDR3: CASSLGYYEQYF
V: TRBV5-4; D: .; CDR3: CASSLGSRGNYGYTF
V: TRBV28; D: .; CDR3: CAAARDGYTF
V: TRBV18; D: TRBD2; CDR3: CASSPLTSGGSSYNEQFF
V: TRBV10-1; D: TRBD1; CDR3: CASSPGGRKTDTQYF
V: TRBV5-1; D: .; CDR3: CASSLGVASEQFF
V: TRBV5-4; D: TRBD1; CDR3: CASSLGTGANNQPQHF
V: TRBV6-2/TRBV6-3; D: TRBD1; CDR3: CASSVQGQQYF
V: TRBV19; D: .; CDR3: CASSISQTRGKDEQFF
V: TRBV4-1; D: TRBD1; CDR3: CASSAPGQGKGEQFF
V: TRBV2; D: TRBD2; CDR3: CASSPRTLAGFSFSLLSNEQFF
V: TRBV28; D: .; CDR3: CASSFLGNTIYF